The rows below give T cell receptor beta chains drawn from one sample of a study of Ad26.COV2.S vaccination and SARS-CoV-2 variants. Profiled with immunoSEQ multiplex PCR; TCRdb holds only in-frame clones, not every one. The sample holds over 400,000 clones, roughly nine tenths seen once. The source material was peripheral blood, sampled in a trial of Ad26.COV2.S vaccine versus placebo. These receptors were collected from a person between 18 and 65 years old who received the Ad26.COV2.S COVID-19 vaccine or a placebo. CDR3s leave out the opening cysteine and the closing phenylalanine or tryptophan.

J | V | CDR3
TRBJ1-5 | TRBV6-5 | ASRSSGARGQPQH
TRBJ1-2 | TRBV4-3 | ASSSNQGPGDYT
TRBJ1-1 | TRBV20-1 | SARAGTEAF
TRBJ1-1 | TRBV7-3 | ASSADRGNTEAF
TRBJ1-3 | TRBV3-1/TRBV3-2 | ASEGTGNTIY
TRBJ1-1 | TRBV6-2/TRBV6-3 | ASSYRQGGTEAF
TRBJ2-1 | TRBV2 | ASSPTGADGNEQF
TRBJ1-2 | TRBV2 | ASSVGEGRGANYGYT
TRBJ1-3 | TRBV18 | ASSPILQSSSGNTIY
TRBJ2-7 | TRBV27 | ASSFGTGPYEQY
TRBJ1-2 | TRBV3-1/TRBV3-2 | ASSPEGLGGYT
TRBJ2-1 | TRBV9 | ASSARLAGLRCNEQF
TRBJ1-1 | TRBV10-3 | AISIPGAMNTEAF
TRBJ1-1 | TRBV7-2 | ASSFDLLGAGVNTEAF
TRBJ2-2 | TRBV15 | ATSRGIKGTGIGTGELF
TRBJ2-3 | TRBV12-3/TRBV12-4 | ASSSIGRDTQY
TRBJ2-2 | TRBV12-3/TRBV12-4 | ASSLINTGELF
TRBJ1-4 | TRBV3-1/TRBV3-2 | ASSQVHRGGEKLF
TRBJ1-1 | TRBV6-5 | ASRRYRGITEAF
TRBJ2-5 | TRBV7-3 | ASSLTFQETQY
TRBJ2-5 | TRBV30 | AWSFGTSGGALETQY
TRBJ1-2 | TRBV5-4 | ASSLGGGGYGYT
TRBJ2-4 | TRBV11-2 | ASSLGFIGGRNIQY
TRBJ2-3 | TRBV13 | ASSLGRAGDTQY
TRBJ2-2 | TRBV18 | ASSLSGNTGELF
TRBJ2-2 | TRBV4-2 | ASSPPIGELF
TRBJ1-2 | TRBV4-3 | ASSQARAVHGYT
TRBJ2-3 | TRBV7-9 | ASSLRASGTNRITDTQY
TRBJ2-7 | TRBV6-1 | ASSERGGSSYEQY
TRBJ1-5 | TRBV7-2 | ASSQGGMSNQPQH
TRBJ1-3 | TRBV7-9 | ASSPQRVSGNTIY
TRBJ2-7 | TRBV10-1 | ASIERQGSEQY
TRBJ2-7 | TRBV5-6 | ASSPRLAGGHYEQY
TRBJ2-3 | TRBV2 | ASTVGALIDTQY
TRBJ2-3 | TRBV7-9 | ASQRGQGFTDTQY
TRBJ2-1 | TRBV5-1 | ASSLGGTGGEQF
TRBJ2-2 | TRBV6-6 | ASLRGGSTGELF
TRBJ1-4 | TRBV7-9 | ASSLKGLNEKLF
TRBJ1-4 | TRBV6-6 | ASRPRDRGRGEKLF
TRBJ2-5 | TRBV25-1 | ASSEIGGQTQETQY
TRBJ1-3 | TRBV9 | ASSSLGAGNTIY
TRBJ1-5 | TRBV7-9 | ASSRLRTGHQPQH
TRBJ2-7 | TRBV13 | ASSLVGSYEQY
TRBJ1-6 | TRBV6-2/TRBV6-3 | ASSEPMYAWGEAPLH
TRBJ2-3 | TRBV28 | ASSWGERASTQY
TRBJ2-2 | TRBV5-6 | ASSLATSYEELF
TRBJ2-2 | TRBV19 | ASSRLFANTGELF
TRBJ2-6 | TRBV5-1 | ASSTGLSGANVLT
TRBJ2-7 | TRBV9 | ASSLGPTYEQY
TRBJ2-1 | TRBV6-2/TRBV6-3 | ASSSGRTEQF
TRBJ2-1 | TRBV7-2 | ASSKTLEDYNEQF
TRBJ1-4 | TRBV2 | ASRGGRTAGEKLF
TRBJ2-1 | TRBV15 | ATSRSSGTTYNEQF
TRBJ1-5 | TRBV19 | ASSDHRGQCH
TRBJ2-5 | TRBV20-1 | SSGLQETQY
TRBJ1-4 | TRBV6-5 | ASSYSWTDDNEKLF
TRBJ2-7 | TRBV5-1 | ASSFGQPQDEQY
TRBJ2-3 | TRBV12-3/TRBV12-4 | ASTPNTDTQY
TRBJ2-3 | TRBV5-1 | ASSSTGGPDTQY